A single sample gave rise to the 24 T cell receptor beta chains below, sequenced in a study of blood T cell repertoires in COVID-19. Clones were sequenced by immunoSEQ multiplex PCR, and TCRdb holds only the in-frame ones, with some missing. The sample consists of about 160,000 clones, roughly 80% of them appearing once. Sequencing was performed on peripheral blood. These receptors all come from a man in his 70s with acute or convalescent COVID-19.

The V and J genes are TRBV24-1 and TRBJ1-2; the match to TRBD1 covers 7 bases. This CDR3 has 13 residues. Germline trimming cut 4 bases from V and 5 bases from J; bases unmatched to any gene: 3. Germline CDR1 reads KGHDR; CDR2 reads SFDVKD. The CDR3 DNA sequence: TGTGCCACCAGTGAGGCAGGGGGTTATGGCTACACCTTC. This encodes CATSEAGGYGYTF.

With regard to this clone: This same CDR3 is encoded by further DNA sequences in the sample. The V call is TRBV5-1, the J call TRBJ1-1, with D possibly TRBD1 on 5 matching bases. The CDR3 consists of 14 residues. Germline CDR1 SGHRS, CDR2 YFSETQ. The germline V and J ends were trimmed by 1 base and 2 bases, with 9 bases remaining between them. The CDR3 loop is CASSLWGLNTEAFF. The CDR3 DNA reads as TGCGCCAGCAGCTTGTGGGGACTTAACACTGAAGCTTTCTTT.

The rearrangement links TRBV6-5 to TRBJ2-3, with a weak D call TRBD1 (5 bases). V was trimmed by 0 bases and J by 2 bases, leaving 6 bases between them. Germline CDR1 reads MNHEY; CDR2 reads SVGAGI. This CDR3 has 14 residues. The CDR3 DNA reads TGTGCCAGCAGTTACTCGACAGTCACAGATACGCAGTATTTT. It translates to CASSYSTVTDTQYF.

The V gene is TRBV5-1, the J gene TRBJ2-2; the D gene is possibly TRBD2 (6 bases). V lost 4 bases and J lost 5, with 12 bases in between. Germline V gene lookup returns CDR1 SGHRS and CDR2 YFSETQ. The CDR3 loop spans 14 amino acids. CDR3 sequence: CASSQSGLTGELFF. The CDR3 DNA sequence: TGCGCCAGCAGCCAGAGCGGGTTAACCGGGGAGCTGTTTTTT.

V and J are TRBV5-1 and TRBJ2-7; no reliable D call. Looked up from germline, CDR1 is SGHRS and CDR2 is YFSETQ. This CDR3 spans 14 amino acids. The V gene lost 3 bases and the J gene lost 1 base, with 11 bases spanning the gap. In nucleotides, the CDR3 is TGCGCCAGCAGCTCGTCCGGTAGTTCCTACGAGCAGTACTTC. As protein: CASSSSGSSYEQYF.

Here the CDR3 reads CASKGFLETQYF. The CDR3 DNA reads as TGTGCCAGCAAGGGGTTCTTAGAGACCCAGTACTTC. The V call is TRBV28, the J call TRBJ2-5; D is perhaps TRBD1 (5 bases). Germline V CDR1 and CDR2: MDHEN, SYDVKM. V was pared by 7 bases and J by 4 bases, with 10 bases between. The CDR3 has 12 residues.

The chain joins TRBV3-1 (or the pseudogene TRBV3-2) to TRBJ1-2; 9 bases agree with TRBD1. Germline assignment: CDR1 LGHDT and CDR2 YNNKEL (reference sequence). Trimming took 0 bases from V and 8 from J; bases not matched to a gene: 10. CDR3 length: 16 amino acids. CDR3 loop: CASSQEGGTGLRGYTF. DNA for the CDR3: TGTGCCAGCAGCCAAGAGGGTGGGACAGGGTTGCGGGGCTACACCTTC.

CDR3 nucleotide sequence: TGTGCCAGCAAAGTAAATAGCAATGAGCAGTTCTTC. Translation gives CASKVNSNEQFF. This sequence joins TRBV2 and TRBJ2-1; D unresolved. Trimming stripped 7 bases from V and 6 bases from J, with 10 bases between. CDR3 size: 12 residues. Germline CDR1 SNHLY, CDR2 FYNNEI.

The gene calls are TRBV15 and TRBJ1-1; perhaps TRBD1 as D (6 bases). The CDR3 consists of 13 residues. V was pared by 3 bases and J by 5 bases, with 10 bases between. Per the germline V gene, CDR1 is LNHNV and CDR2 is YYDKDF (reference sequence). This chain's CDR3 is CATSSKRGTEAFF. In DNA form, the CDR3 reads TGTGCCACCAGCAGTAAAAGGGGGACTGAAGCTTTCTTT.

This clone was seen only a few times. The chain couples TRBV7-2 to TRBJ1-2, with TRBD1 identical over 7 bases. V was clipped by 5 bases and J by 2 bases; unmatched bases: 8. CDR3 length equals 15 residues. CDR1 and CDR2 from the germline V gene are SGHTA and FQGNSA. The CDR3 DNA is TGTGCCAGCAGCCCCCAGGGGGGCTTGAACTATGGCTACACCTTC. This gives the protein CASSPQGGLNYGYTF.

The rearrangement joins TRBV5-1 to TRBJ2-3, with 12 bases lining up with TRBD2. V shed 4 bases, J shed 1 base, and the junction held 7 bases outside the gene matches. CDR1 and CDR2 from the germline V gene are SGHRS and YFSETQ. This CDR3 has 17 residues. CDR3 in DNA: TGCGCCAGCAGCCCGCTAGCGGGGGGGCTTGGCACAGATACGCAGTATTTT. Its protein product is CASSPLAGGLGTDTQYF.

The chain is built from TRBV4-3 and TRBJ1-2; D is perhaps TRBD1 (6 bases). The ends were cut back, 1 base at V and 2 bases at J, with 14 bases in the middle. Germline CDR1 is LGHNA and CDR2 is YSLEER. This CDR3 contains 16 residues. CDR3 sequence reads: CASSQAGQGSNYGYTF. The CDR3 DNA is TGCGCCAGCAGCCAAGCCGGTCAGGGGTCGAACTATGGCTACACCTTC.

The rearrangement joins TRBV10-3 to TRBJ2-1; D remains unclear. V was pared by 10 bases and J by 5 bases, with 15 bases between. The germline CDR1 and CDR2 sequences are ENHRY and SYGVKD. There are 13 residues in the CDR3. The DNA for the CDR3 is TGTGCCACCTCTAATCCCGGTAACAATGAGCAGTTCTTC. Protein product: CATSNPGNNEQFF.

This sequence joins TRBV6-5 and TRBJ2-7; 7 nucleotides agree with TRBD1. CDR3 length: 15 amino acids. CDR1 is MNHEY and CDR2 is SVGAGI in the germline V gene. Trimming took 10 bases from V and 5 from J; bases not matched to a gene: 17. This CDR3 reads CATNPSTGNPHEQYF. CDR3 bases: TGTGCCACGAATCCGTCGACAGGGAACCCCCACGAGCAGTACTTC.

The chain uses TRBV5-1 and TRBJ2-5; TRBD2 agrees at 13 bases. The CDR3 contains 16 residues. Germline assignment: CDR1 SGHRS and CDR2 YFSETQ. The V gene end was trimmed by 4 bases and the J gene end by 4 bases; junction bases not matched to a gene: 7. The CDR3 reads CASSLGTSGTGETQYF. DNA for the CDR3: TGCGCCAGCAGCCTCGGGACTAGCGGGACCGGAGAGACCCAGTACTTC.

The chain has TRBV6-5 and TRBJ2-1; a possible D gene is TRBD1 (6 bases). V was clipped by 8 bases and J by 7 bases, with 21 bases between them. CDR1 and CDR2 from the germline V gene are MNHEY and SVGAGI. This CDR3 is 15 amino acids long. The CDR3 DNA sequence: TGTGCCAGCCGAGAGACCTCAGGGGTCTGGAATGAGCAGTTCTTC. It yields the protein CASRETSGVWNEQFF.

The chain has TRBV10-3 and TRBJ1-2; D is unclear. Trimming removed 10 bases at V and 4 bases at J, with 16 bases between. Germline V gene sequence: CDR1 ENHRY, CDR2 SYGVKD. The CDR3 sequence is 13 residues long. The CDR3 loop reads CATHSGESYGYTF. The DNA for the CDR3 is TGTGCCACCCACTCCGGGGAGAGCTATGGCTACACCTTC.

This clone was seen only once. The rearrangement uses TRBV5-4 and TRBJ2-3; 12 bases fit TRBD2. The trim removed 4 bases at V and 4 bases at J, leaving 4 bases unmatched. CDR1 SGHNT and CDR2 YYREEE come from the germline V gene (reference sequence). The CDR3 loop spans 15 amino acids. CDR3 protein: CASSPTSGSADTQYF. CDR3 DNA sequence: TGTGCCAGCAGCCCGACTAGCGGGAGCGCAGATACGCAGTATTTT.

V is TRBV28 and J is TRBJ2-5; 9 nucleotides agree with TRBD1. The CDR3 covers 19 residues. Germline CDR1 reads MDHEN; CDR2 reads SYDVKM. The J segment lost 3 bases and the V segment lost 6 bases, leaving 20 bases of the junction unmatched. The CDR3 region is CASSYPPDGFGQGKETQYF. For the CDR3, the DNA is TGTGCCAGCAGCTACCCACCTGATGGCTTCGGACAGGGGAAAGAGACCCAGTACTTC.

This chain connects TRBV7-7 to TRBJ1-2; 9 nucleotides align to TRBD1. The CDR3 runs to 13 residues. Germline-derived CDR1 and CDR2 are SSHAT and FNYEAQ (reference sequence). V shed 5 bases, J shed 7 bases, and the junction held 5 bases outside the gene matches. CDR3 nucleotides: TGTGCCAGCAGCCGGACAGGGGACGCTGGCTACACCTTC. Amino acid sequence: CASSRTGDAGYTF.

The chain joins TRBV5-1 to TRBJ1-2; no clear D gene. There are 13 residues in the CDR3. Trimming took off 3 bases at V and 1 base at J, with 7 bases between the two ends. CDR1 SGHRS and CDR2 YFSETQ come from the germline V gene. The CDR3 is CASSSTLNYGYTF. The CDR3 coding sequence is TGCGCCAGCAGCTCGACACTTAACTATGGCTACACCTTC. Complete variable domain (other parts from reference TRBV5-1 and TRBJ1-2): KAGVTQTPRYLIKTRGQQVTLSCSPISGHRSVSWYQQTPGQGLQFLFEYFSETQRNKGNFPGRFSGRQFSNSRSEMNVSTLELGDSALYLCASSSTLNYGYTFGSGTRLTVV.

The V call is TRBV6-1, the J call TRBJ2-7; D possibly corresponds to TRBD1 (6 bases). V shed 2 bases and J shed 1 base, with 12 bases lying between them. Germline V gene lookup returns CDR1 MNHNS and CDR2 SASEGT. This CDR3 contains 15 residues. As DNA, the CDR3 is TGTGCCAGCAGTGAATCGGGCAGGGGTTCCTACGAGCAGTACTTC. Protein: CASSESGRGSYEQYF.

V gene TRBV5-8 combines with J gene TRBJ2-7; 7 bases agree with TRBD2. Per the germline V gene, CDR1 is SGHTS and CDR2 is YDEGEE. With V trimmed by 1 base and J by 6 bases, 4 bases remained unmatched. This CDR3 has 13 residues. The CDR3 sequence is CASSLSGRGEQYF. In DNA, the CDR3 is TGTGCCAGCAGCTTGTCAGGGAGGGGCGAGCAGTACTTC.

CDR3 region: CASSPTGTGSSGANVLTF. The CDR3 region has the DNA TGTGCCAGCTCACCAACCGGGACAGGCAGCTCTGGGGCCAACGTCCTGACTTTC. The chain joins TRBV18 to TRBJ2-6; 8 bases align to TRBD1. Germline V gene sequence: CDR1 KGHSH, CDR2 LQKENI. The CDR3 covers 18 residues. Trimming removed 2 bases from V and 0 bases from J; junction bases left unmatched: 6.